This T cell receptor beta chain was recorded in a study of blood T cell repertoires in COVID-19. The CDR3 runs 13 residues. With 4 bases removed from V and 6 bases from J, the gap between germline ends came to 11 bases. The germline V gene has CDR1 MNHEY and CDR2 SVGAGI. Sequencing was performed with immunoSEQ multiplex PCR; in TCRdb, only in-frame clones are kept and a portion is missing. The table shows 200,000 to 250,000 clones, with nearly 90% occurring only once. The material sequenced was peripheral blood. The rearrangement joins TRBV6-5 to TRBJ2-3; possibly TRBD2 for D (5 bases). The sequence came from a woman between 18 and 29 years old who had recovered from COVID-19. The CDR3 sequence is CASSFTRGDTQYF. The CDR3 nucleotides read TGTGCCAGCAGTTTCACTAGAGGCGATACGCAGTATTTT.